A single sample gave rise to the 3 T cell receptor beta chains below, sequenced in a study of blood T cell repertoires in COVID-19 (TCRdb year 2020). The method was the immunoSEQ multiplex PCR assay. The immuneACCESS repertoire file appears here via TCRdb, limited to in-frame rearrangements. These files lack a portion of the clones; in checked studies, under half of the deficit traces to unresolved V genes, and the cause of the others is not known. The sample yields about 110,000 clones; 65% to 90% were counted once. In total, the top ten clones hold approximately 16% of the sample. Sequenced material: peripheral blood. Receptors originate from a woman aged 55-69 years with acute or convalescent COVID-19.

The CDR3 is CALDSSGNTIYF. The CDR3 nucleotides read TGTGCCTTGGACAGTTCTGGAAACACCATATATTTT. The chain joins TRBV30 to TRBJ1-3, with D maybe TRBD1 (6 bases). The V gene's germline CDR1 is GTSNPN and CDR2 SVGIG (reference sequence). The CDR3 sequence is 12 residues long. V was trimmed by 7 bases and J by 1 base, leaving 8 bases between them. The complete variable domain, with remaining parts taken from reference TRBV30 and TRBJ1-3, reads SQTIHQWPATLVQPVGSPLSLECTVEGTSNPNLYWYRQAAGRGLQLLFYSVGIGQISSEVPQNLSASRPQDRQFILSSKKLLLSDSGFYLCALDSSGNTIYFGEGSWLTVV.

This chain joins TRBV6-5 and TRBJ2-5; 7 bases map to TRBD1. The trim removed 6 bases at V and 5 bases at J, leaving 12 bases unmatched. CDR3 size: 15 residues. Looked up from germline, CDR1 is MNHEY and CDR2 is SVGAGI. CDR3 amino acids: CASRTETGSSETQYF. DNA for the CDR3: TGTGCCAGCAGAACCGAGACAGGGAGCTCGGAGACCCAGTACTTC.

Here the CDR3 DNA reads TGTGCCACCAGTGATCCAGCGTGGGGCCCCACAGATACGCAGTATTTT. Protein sequence: CATSDPAWGPTDTQYF. The chain carries TRBV24-1 and TRBJ2-3; a possible D gene is TRBD1 (5 bases). The germline CDR1 and CDR2 sequences are KGHDR and SFDVKD. Trimming left V 3 bases short and J 2 bases short, with 14 bases between. This CDR3 contains 16 residues.